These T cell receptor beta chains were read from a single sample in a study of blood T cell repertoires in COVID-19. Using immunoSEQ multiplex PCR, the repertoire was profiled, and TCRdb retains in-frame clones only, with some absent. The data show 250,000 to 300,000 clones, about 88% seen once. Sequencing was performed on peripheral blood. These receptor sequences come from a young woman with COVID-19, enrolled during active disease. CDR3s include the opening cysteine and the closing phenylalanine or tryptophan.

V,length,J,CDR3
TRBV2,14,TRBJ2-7,CASTRAGRFDEQYF
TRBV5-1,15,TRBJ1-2,CASSREGQGAYGYTF
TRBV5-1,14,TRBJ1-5,CASSLWGGDQPQHF
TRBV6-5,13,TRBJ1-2,CASRRTGVYGYTF
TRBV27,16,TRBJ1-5,CASSWGQSYSNQPQHF
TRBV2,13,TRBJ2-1,CASSDQLYNEQFF
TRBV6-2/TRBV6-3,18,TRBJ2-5,CASSPSPVVSSVQETQYF
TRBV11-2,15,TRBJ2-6,CASSLDAGPTSVLTF
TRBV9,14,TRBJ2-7,CASSVEGLADEQYF
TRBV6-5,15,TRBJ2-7,CASSIGGGVPYEQYF
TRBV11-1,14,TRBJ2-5,CASSFRTLQETQYF
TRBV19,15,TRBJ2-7,CASSLGAGGTYEQYF